The present entry profiles one TCR beta chain with its context. Its antigen remains undetermined. The sample holds no much larger clone one base away, and base qualities are not on file. The receptor library was made with 5' RACE. The reads were generated on an Illumina HiSeq 2500. A second PCR of about 6 to 11 cycles was run with a J-beta primer mix and a sample-barcoded 5' primer. A template-switch 5' adaptor carrying 12 random nucleotides introduced a unique molecular identifier onto each TCR beta cDNA molecule. Each sample yielded at least 2.5 million CDR3-containing paired-end reads. All of the RNA was converted into first-strand cDNA using the Mint cDNA synthesis kit, with a TRBC-specific oligonucleotide serving as the primer. After uracil-DNA glycosylase treatment, a first 18-cycle PCR used universal primers M1SS and BC2_uni_R on all cDNA. The study's processing was this. For normalization, 1 million high-quality reads were randomly selected from each sample, with every read carrying a distinct molecular identifier. Instead of being binned into consensus sequences, reads that shared molecular identifiers were thrown out. MiTCR, with a Q25 quality threshold and the strictest error-elimination algorithm, was used for CDR3 identification, clonotype clustering and error correction. A nonparametric unseen species model with Euler transformation was used to estimate a lower bound on total TCR beta diversity. TCRdb applied fastp at Q25 and MiXCR to the public reads, then kept only in-frame beta chains. Rows matching on CDR3 protein sequence are summarized as one entry with the most common DNA and genes. These V and J calls derive from TCRdb rather than the authors' analysis. Here the sample has about 1.6 million distinct CDR3 sequences; around 36% occur a single time. The top ten constitute about 10% of the sample.

Systemically healthy Caucasian individuals from Russia, 39 in total and aged about 6 to 95 years, were included as donors. Each donor gave approximately 9.4 milliliters of peripheral blood, drawn into EDTA-treated Vacutainer tubes. Ficoll-Paque density-gradient centrifugation was used to isolate PBMCs, with at least 7 million obtained per sample. Total RNA, at least 5 micrograms per sample, was extracted from PBMCs with Trizol reagent. Naive CD45RAhigh/CD27high T cell percentages were measured by flow cytometry on a PBMC aliquot from every donor. From the cysteine up to the phenylalanine, the CDR3 has a length of 14 residues. Solely the CDR3 DNA is kept, with 42 bases framed from the first base. The germline V gene (reference sequence) supplies CDR1 GTSNPN and CDR2 SVGIG. The junction carries 10 bases between V and J, which are trimmed by 0 bases and 4 bases respectively. This entry comes from a study of blood T cells in healthy people across ages (dated by TCRdb to the mid-2010s). With respect to the entire study: In model experiments, template switching captured roughly one uniquely barcoded TCR beta cDNA molecule for every two T cells. To track age-related changes in TCR beta repertoire diversity, the study relied on deep sequencing normalized with unique cDNA molecular identifiers. The donors were divided into four age groups: young (average approximately 17 years), middle-aged (over 35), aged (about 56) and long-lived (about 80). Donors of different ages were randomly distributed across sequencing lanes to avoid experimental bias. The study analyzed two additional independent replicas of 1 million unique cDNA reads from the same blood draw for two donors, one aged 18 to 30 and one aged 80 or older. Overall study outcomes, separate from this receptor: Since profiling was done on bulk unsorted PBMCs, naive and antigen-experienced compartments could not be conclusively compared. Because donor CMV infection status was unknown, age-related changes in expanded clonotypes were potentially confounded. Estimates of total diversity based on one million sequenced T cells were considered lower bounds and underestimates. As age increased, observed TCR beta diversity per million T cells dropped in a roughly linear way, and a significant reduction was already evident by age about 36. Compared with the aged group, more naive CD4+ T cells, fewer expanded clones and increased TCR diversity were shown by the long-lived group, suggesting age selection. Observed TCR beta diversity correlated strongly with the percentage of naive T cells measured by flow cytometry.

The receptor was isolated from a woman in her twenties or thirties in good health. The material sequenced was blood. The V and J genes are TRBV30 and TRBJ2-4; a tentative D match to TRBD1 spans 5 bases. The CDR3 protein sequence reads: CAWSVGPGKNIQYF. The DNA sequence is given as TGTGCCTGGAGTGTCGGGCCAGGGAAAAACATTCAGTACTTC.